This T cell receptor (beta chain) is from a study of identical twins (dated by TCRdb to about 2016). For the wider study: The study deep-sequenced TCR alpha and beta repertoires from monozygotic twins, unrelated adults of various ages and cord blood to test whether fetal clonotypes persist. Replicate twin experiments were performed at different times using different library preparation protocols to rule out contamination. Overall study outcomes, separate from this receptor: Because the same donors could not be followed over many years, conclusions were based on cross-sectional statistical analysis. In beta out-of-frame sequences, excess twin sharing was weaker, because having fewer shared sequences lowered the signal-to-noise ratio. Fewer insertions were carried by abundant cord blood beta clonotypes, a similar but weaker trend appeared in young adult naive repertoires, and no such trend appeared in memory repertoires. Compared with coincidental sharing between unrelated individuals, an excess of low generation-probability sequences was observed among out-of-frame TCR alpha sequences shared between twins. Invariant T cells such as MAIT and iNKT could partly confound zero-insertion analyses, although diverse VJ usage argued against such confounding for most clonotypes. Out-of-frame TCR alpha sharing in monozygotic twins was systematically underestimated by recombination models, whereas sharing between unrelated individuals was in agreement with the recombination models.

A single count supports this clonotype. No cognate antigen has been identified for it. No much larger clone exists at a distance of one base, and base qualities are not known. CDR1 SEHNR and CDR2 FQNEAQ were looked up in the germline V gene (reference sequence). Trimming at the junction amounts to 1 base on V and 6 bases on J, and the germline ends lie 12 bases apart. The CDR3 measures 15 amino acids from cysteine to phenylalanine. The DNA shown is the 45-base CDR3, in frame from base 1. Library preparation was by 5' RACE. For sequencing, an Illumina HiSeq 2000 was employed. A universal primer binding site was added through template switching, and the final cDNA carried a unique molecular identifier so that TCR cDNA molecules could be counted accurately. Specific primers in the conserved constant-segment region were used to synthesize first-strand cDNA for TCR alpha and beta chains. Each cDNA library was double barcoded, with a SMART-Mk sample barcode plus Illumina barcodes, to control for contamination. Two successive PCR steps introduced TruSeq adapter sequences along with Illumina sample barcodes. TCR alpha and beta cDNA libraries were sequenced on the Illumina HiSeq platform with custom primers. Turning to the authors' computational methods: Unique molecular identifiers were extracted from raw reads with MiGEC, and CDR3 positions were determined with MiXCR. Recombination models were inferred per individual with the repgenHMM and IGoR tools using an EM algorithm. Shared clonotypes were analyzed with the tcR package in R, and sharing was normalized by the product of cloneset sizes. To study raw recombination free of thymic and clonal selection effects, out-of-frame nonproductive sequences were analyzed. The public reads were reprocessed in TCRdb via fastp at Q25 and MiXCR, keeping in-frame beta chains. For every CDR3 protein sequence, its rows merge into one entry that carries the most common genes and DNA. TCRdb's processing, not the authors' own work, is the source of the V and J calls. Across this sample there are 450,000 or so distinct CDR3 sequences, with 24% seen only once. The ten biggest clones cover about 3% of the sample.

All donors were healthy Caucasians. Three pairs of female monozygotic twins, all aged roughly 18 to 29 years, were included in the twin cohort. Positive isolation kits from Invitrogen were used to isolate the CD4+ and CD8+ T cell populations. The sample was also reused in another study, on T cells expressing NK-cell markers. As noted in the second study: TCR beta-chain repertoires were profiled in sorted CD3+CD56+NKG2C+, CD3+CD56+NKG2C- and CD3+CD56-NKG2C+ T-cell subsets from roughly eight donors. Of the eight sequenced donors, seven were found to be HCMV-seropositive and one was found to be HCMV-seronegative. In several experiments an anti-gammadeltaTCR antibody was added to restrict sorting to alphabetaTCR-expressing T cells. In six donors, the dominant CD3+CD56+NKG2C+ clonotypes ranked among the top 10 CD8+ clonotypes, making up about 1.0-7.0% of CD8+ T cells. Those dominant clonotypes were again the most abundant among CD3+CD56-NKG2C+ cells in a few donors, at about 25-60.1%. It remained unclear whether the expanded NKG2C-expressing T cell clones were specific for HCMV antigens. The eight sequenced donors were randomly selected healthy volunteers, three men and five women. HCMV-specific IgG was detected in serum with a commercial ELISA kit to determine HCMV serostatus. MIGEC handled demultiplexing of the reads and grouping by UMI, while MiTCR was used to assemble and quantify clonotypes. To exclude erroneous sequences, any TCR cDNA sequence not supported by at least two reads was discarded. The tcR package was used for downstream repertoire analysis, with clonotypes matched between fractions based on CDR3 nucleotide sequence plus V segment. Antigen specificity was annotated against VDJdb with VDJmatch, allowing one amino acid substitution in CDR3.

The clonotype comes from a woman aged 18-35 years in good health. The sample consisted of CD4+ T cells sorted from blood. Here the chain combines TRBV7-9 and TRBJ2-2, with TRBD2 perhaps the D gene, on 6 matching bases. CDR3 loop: CASSLETGSSGELFF. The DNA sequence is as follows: TGTGCCAGCAGCTTAGAGACCGGGAGCTCCGGGGAGCTGTTTTTT.